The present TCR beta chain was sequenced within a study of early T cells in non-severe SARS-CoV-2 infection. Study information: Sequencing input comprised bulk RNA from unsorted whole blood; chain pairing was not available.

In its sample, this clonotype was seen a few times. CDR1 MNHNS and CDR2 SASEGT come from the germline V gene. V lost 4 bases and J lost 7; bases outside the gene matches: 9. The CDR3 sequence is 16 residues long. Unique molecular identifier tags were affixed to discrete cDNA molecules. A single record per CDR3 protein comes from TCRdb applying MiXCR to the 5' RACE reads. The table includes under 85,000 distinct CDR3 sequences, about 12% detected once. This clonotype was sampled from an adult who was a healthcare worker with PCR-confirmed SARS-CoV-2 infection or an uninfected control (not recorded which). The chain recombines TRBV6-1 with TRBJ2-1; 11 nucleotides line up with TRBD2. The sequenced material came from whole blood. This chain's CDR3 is CASSALGLAGGNEQFF. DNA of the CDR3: TGTGCCAGCAGTGCCCTGGGGCTAGCGGGAGGAAATGAGCAGTTCTTC.